Listed here are 16 T cell receptor beta chains from one sample, sequenced in a study of T-cell memory formation after mild COVID-19. TCRdb reanalysed the 5' RACE reads using MiXCR and keeps one entry per CDR3 protein. The sample gives hundreds of thousands of distinct CDR3 sequences, roughly 17% of which show up once; about 22% is in the top ten. The specimen sequenced was PBMCs or a T cell subset sorted from them (not recorded which). The origin of the receptors is a man between 18 and 29 years old who had mild COVID-19 (a few samples of this study predate the infection). Cell type and time point are not known.

In this sample, this clonotype turned up a few times. The gene calls are TRBV11-3 and TRBJ2-1; 9 nucleotides align to TRBD1. V trimming: 4 bases; J trimming: 4 bases; junction bases outside the gene matches: 5. The CDR3 is 15 amino acids. Per germline, CDR1 SGHNT and CDR2 YENEEA. CDR3 sequence (DNA): TGTGCCAGCAGCTCAGGACAGGGGACTTACAATGAGCAGTTCTTC. Translating gives CASSSGQGTYNEQFF.

This sequence joins TRBV6-5 and TRBJ2-5; the D gene is possibly TRBD1 (5 bases). Trimming left V 5 bases short and J 11 bases short, with 24 bases between. The CDR3 consists of 15 residues. Germline V CDR1 and CDR2: MNHEY, SVGAGI. CDR3 amino acids: CASSPVIAPTEPQYF. CDR3 DNA sequence: TGTGCCAGCAGTCCAGTTATCGCCCCGACAGAGCCTCAGTACTTC.

V and J are TRBV18 and TRBJ2-7; 9 bases are a match to TRBD2. CDR1 and CDR2 from the germline V gene are KGHSH and LQKENI. V lost 6 bases, J lost 0 bases, and 6 bases stayed unmatched. The CDR3 covers 15 residues. CDR3 amino acids: CASSATSGPSYEQYF. The DNA for the CDR3 is TGTGCCAGCTCGGCAACTAGCGGGCCCTCCTACGAGCAGTACTTC.

This clonotype was seen just once. The J gene is TRBJ1-2, the V gene TRBV2, with a tentative D call TRBD1 (6 bases). CDR3 length equals 14 residues. The germline CDR1 and CDR2 sequences are SNHLY and FYNNEI. Trimming took 8 bases from V and 4 from J, leaving 17 bases between them. CDR3 nucleotide sequence: TGTGCCAGCTTACAGGGCTTAGGAGGCTATGGCTACACCTTC. It is translated as CASLQGLGGYGYTF.

This clonotype was seen just once. The gene calls are TRBV27 and TRBJ1-1, with unresolved D. The CDR3 has 13 residues. The V end lost 5 bases, the J end lost 11 bases, and 18 bases lay between the germline ends. Germline V gives CDR1 MNHEY, CDR2 SMNVEV (reference sequence). The CDR3 loop reads CASSMNRLRSAFF. The CDR3 coding sequence is TGTGCCAGCAGTATGAACAGACTCAGGAGCGCTTTCTTT.

This clonotype came up a few times. The chain employs TRBV12-3 or TRBV12-4 and TRBJ1-6; D is unclear. The CDR3 spans 16 residues. V was shortened by 6 bases and J by 2 bases, with 14 bases between the two germline ends. DNA of the CDR3: TGTGCCAGCAGCACGACCGCGACACCCTATAATTCACCCCTCCACTTT. This encodes CASSTTATPYNSPLHF.

At least ten counts were recorded for this clonotype. V and J are TRBV6-2 or TRBV6-3 and TRBJ2-7, with TRBD1 as a possible D gene (5 bases). In germline, CDR1 is MNHEY, CDR2 SVGEGT. This CDR3 contains 12 residues. The V gene lost 6 bases and the J gene lost 7 bases, with 13 bases spanning the gap. The CDR3 nucleotides are TGTGCCAGCAGCCTACCAGGGAAGGAGCAGTACGTC. Protein sequence: CASSLPGKEQYV.

The sample holds a few counts of this clonotype. V and J are TRBV3-1 and TRBJ2-1; D gene unclear. V was cut by 4 bases and J by 0 bases, with 10 bases left in between. The CDR3 contains 15 residues. Germline V gene sequence: CDR1 LGHDT, CDR2 YNNKEL (reference sequence). The CDR3 loop reads CASSRTASSYNEQFF. In DNA, the CDR3 is TGTGCCAGCAGCCGAACCGCCAGCTCCTACAATGAGCAGTTCTTC.

This clonotype was seen only a few times. This sequence joins TRBV7-9 and TRBJ1-1, with D unresolved. Germline CDR1 and CDR2: SEHNR and FQNEAQ (reference sequence). Trimming pared 6 bases from V and 4 bases from J, leaving 15 bases between. CDR3 length equals 14 residues. CDR3 nucleotide sequence: TGTGCCAGCAGGTCCCACTTCCGCGGCACTGAAGCTTTCTTT. Encoded protein: CASRSHFRGTEAFF.

This clonotype was detected many times. The V call is TRBV5-1, the J call TRBJ2-5; D is possibly TRBD2 (6 bases). The CDR3 spans 14 residues. With 4 bases removed from V and 3 bases from J, the gap between germline ends came to 13 bases. Germline CDR1 and CDR2: SGHRS and YFSETQ. CDR3 in amino acids: CASSVTGREETQYF. The CDR3 DNA is TGCGCCAGCAGCGTGACCGGGAGAGAAGAGACCCAGTACTTC.

In this sample, this clonotype turned up a few times. V usage is TRBV7-9 and J usage is TRBJ1-4, with unresolved D. V lost 6 bases, J lost 2 bases, and 13 bases lay in between. CDR1 is SEHNR and CDR2 is FQNEAQ in the germline V gene (reference sequence). The CDR3 length is 15 residues. The CDR3 spells CASSPGSGTNEKLFF. As DNA, the CDR3 is TGTGCCAGCAGTCCCGGGTCGGGGACTAATGAAAAACTGTTTTTT. Filled out from reference TRBV7-9 and TRBJ1-4, the complete variable domain reads DTGVSQNPRHKITKRGQNVTFRCDPISEHNRLYWYRQTLGQGPEFLTYFQNEAQLEKSRLLSDRFSAERPKGSFSTLEIQRTEQGDSAMYLCASSPGSGTNEKLFFGSGTQLSVL.

This clonotype was recorded at least ten times. The chain links TRBV14 to TRBJ2-3, with TRBD1 as a possible D gene (5 bases). This CDR3 is built from 17 residues. CDR1 is SGHDN, CDR2 FVKESK, per germline. The germline V and J ends were trimmed by 6 bases and 1 base, with 20 bases remaining between them. CDR3 sequence: CASSFDDSPAGTDTQYF. The CDR3 DNA reads TGTGCCAGCAGTTTCGACGACAGCCCCGCTGGCACAGATACGCAGTATTTT.

This clonotype was detected ten times or more. CDR3 loop: CASSLIYNEQFF. CDR3 bases: TGTGCCAGCAGCTTAATCTACAATGAGCAGTTCTTC. This rearrangement joins TRBV7-9 to TRBJ2-1; D is unresolved. V dropped 2 bases and J dropped 3 bases, with 2 bases sitting between them. CDR3 size: 12 residues. Germline CDR1 SEHNR, CDR2 FQNEAQ (reference sequence).

The rearrangement joins TRBV9 to TRBJ2-3; 9 bases align to TRBD2. The junction had 6 bases not matched to a gene; V was cut back by 4 bases and J by 3 bases. Germline V gives CDR1 SGDLS, CDR2 YYNGEE. This CDR3 comprises 15 residues. The CDR3 here is CASSPQRGATDTQYF. The CDR3 DNA is TGTGCCAGCAGCCCTCAGCGGGGGGCTACAGATACGCAGTATTTT.

This clonotype came up many times. The chain has TRBV9 and TRBJ2-2; 8 bases are a match to TRBD2. Germline-derived CDR1 and CDR2 are SGDLS and YYNGEE. V lost 6 bases to trimming and J lost 4 bases; unmatched junction nucleotides: 5. The CDR3 extends over 14 amino acids. The CDR3 region has the DNA TGTGCCAGCATGCCGGGGGGGCCCACCGGGGAGCTGTTTTTT. Encoded protein: CASMPGGPTGELFF.

The chain joins TRBV27 to TRBJ1-4, with unresolved D. Germline V gene sequence: CDR1 MNHEY, CDR2 SMNVEV (reference sequence). The CDR3 consists of 14 residues. The germline V and J ends were trimmed by 2 bases and 6 bases, with 10 bases remaining between them. The CDR3 DNA follows: TGTGCCAGCAGTTTAGTGATAACGGATGAAAAACTGTTTTTT. It is translated as CASSLVITDEKLFF.